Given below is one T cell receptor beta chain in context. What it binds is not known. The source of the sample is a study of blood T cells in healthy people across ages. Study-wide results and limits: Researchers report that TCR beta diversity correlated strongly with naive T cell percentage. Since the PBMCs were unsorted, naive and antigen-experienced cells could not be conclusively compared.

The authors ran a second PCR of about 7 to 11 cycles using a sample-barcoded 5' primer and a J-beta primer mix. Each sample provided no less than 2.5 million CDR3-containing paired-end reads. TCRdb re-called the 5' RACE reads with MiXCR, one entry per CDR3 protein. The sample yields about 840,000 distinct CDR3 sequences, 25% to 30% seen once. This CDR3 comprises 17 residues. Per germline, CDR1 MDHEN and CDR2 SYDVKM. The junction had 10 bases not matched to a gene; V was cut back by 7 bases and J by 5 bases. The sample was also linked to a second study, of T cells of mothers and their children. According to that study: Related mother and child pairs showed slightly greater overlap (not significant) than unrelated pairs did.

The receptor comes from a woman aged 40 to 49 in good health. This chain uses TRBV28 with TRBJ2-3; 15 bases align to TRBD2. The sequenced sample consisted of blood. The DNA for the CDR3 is TGTGCCAGCACTCTTTGGACTAGCGGGAGGGCCGAAGATACGCAGTATTTT. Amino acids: CASTLWTSGRAEDTQYF.